This TCR beta chain is drawn from a study of post-analysis software for immune sequencing data. The length of the CDR3 is 13 residues. The germline CDR1 and CDR2 sequences are MNHEY and SMNVEV (reference sequence). With 7 bases removed from V and 3 bases from J, the gap between germline ends came to 12 bases. Of note for this clonotype: Its specificity is unknown.

General study results and limits: Controls showed lower frequencies than patients for four to six TRBV segments, and TRBV5-6, TRBV5-1 and TRBV20-1 were among these.

Unique-molecular-identifier-tagged TCR beta cDNA libraries were used. TCRdb independently ran MiXCR on the PCR reads; one entry per CDR3 protein. The sample includes about 820,000 distinct CDR3 sequences, about 53% of them seen just once. The sequencing sample was made of blood. The sequence derives from a girl between 5 and 17 years old with multiple sclerosis. The genes are TRBV27 and TRBJ2-5; a weak D match, TRBD2 (5 bases). CDR3 in amino acids: CASMVDGEETQYF. The CDR3 DNA follows: TGTGCCAGCATGGTGGACGGGGAAGAGACCCAGTACTTC.